This paragraph reports one T cell receptor (beta chain). These data belong to a study of shared clonotypes between healthy human individuals. Germline V lookup: CDR1 SGHRS, CDR2 YFSETQ. Trimming cost V 3 bases and J 2 bases; bases outside gene matches: 8. This CDR3 region has 16 residues. CD8 cells classed as naive were CD45RO-negative and positively selected for CCR7, excluding terminally differentiated effector memory CD45RA+ cells. Sequencing used immunoSEQ multiplex PCR; TCRdb keeps in-frame clones, though not all of them. Found here are a few million clones, just over 90% of them singletons; the top ten hold under 2%.

V gene TRBV5-1 combines with J gene TRBJ2-1, with 7 bases fitting TRBD2. The sequenced material came from naive CD8+ T cells from PBMCs. The receptor was isolated from a man younger than 35 in good health. Some clones in this sample may be carry-over from other donors' samples. The CDR3 loop reads CASSSLGGGPYNEQFF. DNA for the CDR3: TGCGCCAGCAGCTCCCTTGGGGGAGGGCCCTACAATGAGCAGTTCTTC.